This T cell receptor (beta chain) was sequenced during a study of T cell responses to AZD1222 COVID-19 vaccine. Notes on the study in general: Reports indicate that nearly half of spike-specific TCRs are directed at unmutated variant regions. It should be noted that donors were predominantly white British and more often female, and clonal diversity was possibly underestimated. Vaccination with two AZD1222 doses was followed by a rise in Spike-specific TCR breadth and depth. Spike regions recognized by vaccine-associated CD4 TCRs spanned the protein, led by 160-218 and 743-854.

Produced via immunoSEQ multiplex PCR; TCRdb's table is partial and in-frame only. The sample lists about 150,000 clones; approximately 90% were seen once. The CDR3 contains 14 residues. The germline CDR1 and CDR2 sequences are SEHNR and FQNEAQ (reference sequence). As for this clone: Its antigen is not identified.

Sequenced here: peripheral blood, sampled after recovery from COVID-19. The sequence derives from an adult who had recovered from COVID-19. V usage is TRBV7-9 and J usage is TRBJ2-5; tentatively, D is TRBD2 (6 bases). The CDR3 reads CPLGTSPSQETQYF. CDR3 in DNA: TGTCCCCTAGGGACTTCACCCTCCCAAGAGACCCAGTACTTC.